A single sample gave rise to the 16 T cell receptor beta chains below, sequenced in a study of regulatory T cells in long-lasting Graves disease. Combining iRepertoire HTBI primers with Arm-PCR of CDR3 regions, the authors built TCR beta libraries. TCRdb reprocessed the multiplex PCR reads with MiXCR, giving one entry per CDR3 protein. The profile shows some 420,000 distinct CDR3 sequences, around a fifth of them singletons. The time point: persistent/refractory GD, antithyroid drugs over 5 years with positive TRAb. Construction of the TCR library relied on RNA isolated from PBMCs. The material sequenced was peripheral blood mononuclear cells (PBMCs), taken when the disease was refractory, from a patient treated with antithyroid drugs. Every receptor here comes from a female donor with Graves disease.

This clonotype was seen ten or more times. The chain recombines TRBV28 with TRBJ2-7; 14 bases map to TRBD2. The CDR3 extends over 16 amino acids. The V gene end was trimmed by 5 bases and the J gene end by 3 bases; junction bases not matched to a gene: 6. Per the germline V gene, CDR1 is MDHEN and CDR2 is SYDVKM. CDR3 coding DNA: TGTGCCAGCAGTGATCGGGGACTAGCGGGGGACTACGAGCAGTACTTC. Its translation is CASSDRGLAGDYEQYF.

Ten or more counts support this clonotype. The chain carries TRBV7-9 and TRBJ1-5; D unclear. Germline V gene lookup returns CDR1 SEHNR and CDR2 FQNEAQ (reference sequence). Trimming removed 5 bases at V and 5 bases at J, with 13 bases between. The CDR3 runs 14 residues. The CDR3, as DNA: TGTGCCAGCAGCCACGAGGAGGCCTATCAGCCCCAGCATTTT. Translated: CASSHEEAYQPQHF.

This clonotype showed up just a few times. The rearrangement joins TRBV5-1 to TRBJ1-1, with TRBD1 matching 10 bases. This CDR3 contains 15 residues. J lost 3 bases, V lost 0 bases, and 2 bases had no gene match. The germline V gene has CDR1 SGHRS and CDR2 YFSETQ. CDR3: CASSLATGGDTEAFF. The DNA for the CDR3 is TGCGCCAGCAGCTTGGCGACAGGGGGCGACACTGAAGCTTTCTTT.

This chain connects TRBV6-1 to TRBJ2-3; TRBD2 aligns across 7 bases. This CDR3 region has 14 residues. Germline V gene data show CDR1 as MNHNS and CDR2 as SASEGT. Trimming took 5 bases from V and 0 from J; bases not matched to a gene: 2. The CDR3 here is CASSNSGSTDTQYF. The CDR3 nucleotides read TGTGCCAGCAGTAATAGCGGGAGCACAGATACGCAGTATTTT.

This clonotype was seen a handful of times. Since the CDR3 does not end with the conserved phenylalanine or tryptophan, this likely comes from a read error. CDR3 region: CASSYSSMNTEAFS. Here the CDR3 DNA reads TGTGCCAGCAGTTACTCGAGTATGAACACTGAAGCTTTCTCT. The genes are TRBV6-5 and TRBJ1-1; D unresolved. The germline V gene has CDR1 MNHEY and CDR2 SVGAGI. This CDR3 has 14 residues. V shed 0 bases and J shed 0 bases, with 5 bases lying between them.

This clonotype showed up many times. The V call is TRBV12-3 or TRBV12-4, the J call TRBJ2-5; 11 nucleotides agree with TRBD1. The trim removed 5 bases at V and 2 bases at J, leaving 7 bases unmatched. The CDR3 totals 16 residues. CDR3 DNA sequence: TGTGCCAGCAGTCCTCGGACAGGGGGCCTACAAGAGACCCAGTACTTC. Translating gives CASSPRTGGLQETQYF.

The chain is built from TRBV3-1 and TRBJ2-7, with D perhaps TRBD2 (7 bases). The CDR3 has 14 amino acids. Per germline, CDR1 LGHDT and CDR2 YNNKEL (reference sequence). The V gene lost 2 bases and the J gene lost 2 bases, with 10 bases spanning the gap. The CDR3 sequence is CASSQTGRAYEQYF. The CDR3 coding sequence is TGTGCCAGCAGCCAAACAGGGAGGGCCTACGAGCAGTACTTC.

This clonotype appeared a few times. V is TRBV9 and J is TRBJ2-4, with a weak D call TRBD2 (6 bases). The V gene lost 2 bases and the J gene lost 6 bases, with 9 bases spanning the gap. Germline values: CDR1 SGDLS, CDR2 YYNGEE. CDR3 length equals 13 residues. This CDR3 reads CASSVGGGNIQYF. For the CDR3, the DNA is TGTGCCAGCAGCGTCGGGGGTGGAAACATTCAGTACTTC. Combining the CDR3 with reference TRBV9 and TRBJ2-4 gives the whole variable domain DSGVTQTPKHLITATGQRVTLRCSPRSGDLSVYWYQQSLDQGLQFLIQYYNGEERAKGNILERFSAQQFPDLHSELNLSSLELGDSALYFCASSVGGGNIQYFGAGTRLSVL.

This clonotype was counted at least ten times. CDR3 sequence reads: CATSRVASGSYEQYF. The DNA of the CDR3 is TGTGCCACCAGCAGAGTCGCCTCGGGGAGCTACGAGCAGTACTTC. The chain joins TRBV15 to TRBJ2-7; D is possibly TRBD2 (5 bases). The CDR3 covers 15 residues. V lost 1 base and J lost 3, with 13 bases in between. Germline V gene sequence: CDR1 LNHNV, CDR2 YYDKDF (reference sequence).

This clonotype came up a few times. V usage is TRBV9 and J usage is TRBJ2-7; D call uncertain. Germline-derived CDR1 and CDR2 are SGDLS and YYNGEE. Deletions cut 3 bases from V and 5 bases from J, with 3 bases between. CDR3 length: 10 residues. The CDR3 nucleotides are TGTGCCAGCAGCGACAACGAGCAGTACTTC. Residues: CASSDNEQYF.

This clonotype was seen many times. The chain employs TRBV27 and TRBJ2-5; 8 nucleotides agree with TRBD2. The CDR3 totals 16 residues. Losses at the gene ends were 1 base for V and 1 base for J; bases not matched to a gene: 5. In germline, CDR1 is MNHEY, CDR2 SMNVEV (reference sequence). CDR3 sequence: CASSLYSGGRQETQYF. The CDR3 DNA sequence: TGTGCCAGCAGTTTATATTCGGGGGGGCGCCAAGAGACCCAGTACTTC.

As for this clonotype: It is likely a read error, because the conserved phenylalanine at the end of the CDR3 is missing. J is TRBJ2-5 and V is TRBV5-5; TRBD1 is a possible D gene (6 bases). The CDR3 loop spans 16 amino acids. Germline lookup yields CDR1 SGHKS and CDR2 YYEKEE (reference sequence). V gave up 2 bases and J gave up 5 bases, with 19 bases separating them. The CDR3 sequence is CASSLSVGGMGETQYL. The CDR3 region has the DNA TGTGCCAGCAGCTTATCGGTTGGGGGCATGGGGGAGACCCAGTACCTC.

This clonotype was counted a few times. J is TRBJ2-5 and V is TRBV11-1; TRBD2 is a possible D gene (5 bases). Trimming shortened V by 6 bases and J by 2 bases, and 10 bases separated the two germline ends. The CDR3 runs 13 residues. Germline V lookup: CDR1 SGHAT, CDR2 FQDESV (reference sequence). In DNA form, the CDR3 reads TGTGCCAGCAGGGTGGGAGTGCAAGAGACCCAGTACTTC. This gives the protein CASRVGVQETQYF. The full variable domain, with the rest looked up from reference TRBV11-1 and TRBJ2-5, is EAEVAQSPRYKITEKSQAVAFWCDPISGHATLYWYRQILGQGPELLVQFQDESVVDDSQLPKDRFSAERLKGVDSTLKIQPAELGDSAMYLCASRVGVQETQYFGPGTRLLVL.

CDR3 DNA sequence: TGTGCCAGCAGCTTCACGGGGCCCACTGAAGCTTTCTTT. Translated: CASSFTGPTEAFF. V is TRBV11-2 and J is TRBJ1-1; the D gene is possibly TRBD1 (5 bases). Trimming stripped 3 bases from V and 4 bases from J, with 9 bases between. The CDR3 runs 13 residues. Germline V lookup: CDR1 SGHAT, CDR2 FQNNGV.

This clonotype was found a few times. The V gene is TRBV6-2 or TRBV6-3, the J gene TRBJ1-2, with a possible D match to TRBD1 (5 bases). Germline lookup yields CDR1 MNHEY and CDR2 SVGEGT. Trimming took off 6 bases at V and 2 bases at J, with 13 bases between the two ends. The CDR3 is 14 residues long. Here the CDR3 reads CASRSWGRNYGYTF. The CDR3 nucleotides read TGTGCCAGCAGGTCCTGGGGACGGAACTATGGCTACACCTTC.

Worth noting for this clonotype: An end of the junction differs from the germline gene, which may be a read error. The gene calls are TRBV27 and TRBJ2-3, with D perhaps TRBD2 (6 bases). Germline values: CDR1 MNHEY, CDR2 SMNVEV (reference sequence). CDR3 length: 13 amino acids. CDR3 in DNA: TGTGCCAGCAGTTTAACTAGCAGAGATACGCAGTATTTT. Protein sequence: CASSLTSRDTQYF.